This T cell receptor beta chain was sequenced during a study of blood T cell repertoires in COVID-19. Study in general: PBMCs, B-cell-depleted T cells, or T cells were the source of the cDNA or gDNA that made up the material.

The ends lost 1 base at V and 3 bases at J; junction bases unmatched: 8. Germline CDR1 reads SNHLY; CDR2 reads FYNNEI. CDR3 length: 16 residues. How the authors handled the data: Quantification of nucleated cells was approximated via reference gene primer amplification. Generated by immunoSEQ multiplex PCR, the TCRdb table keeps only in-frame clones and is missing some. V and J calls and clone size are those listed in that table; D and trimming were worked out from the DNA. The profile covers some 130,000 clones, with just over 75% appearing a single time and 9.5% to 14% taken by the ten largest. The chain combines TRBV2 with TRBJ2-5; 7 bases line up with TRBD1. Sequenced: peripheral blood. The clonotype originates from a human donor in a cohort sampled during active COVID-19. CDR3 region: CASSEGQGESEETQYF. The CDR3 DNA reads as TGTGCCAGCAGTGAAGGACAGGGAGAAAGCGAAGAGACCCAGTACTTC.